This T cell receptor beta chain was captured by sequencing in a study of long-term antiretroviral therapy in people with HIV. General study points: Pre-ART expanded clones dominated the repertoire at every time point.

The germline V and J ends were trimmed by 8 bases and 2 bases, with 13 bases remaining between them. This CDR3 is built from 13 residues. CDR1 is MDHEN and CDR2 is SYDVKM in the germline V gene. For this clone: As yet, its antigen is unknown.

No donor had fewer than one pre-ART PBMC sample or fewer than two post-ART PBMC samples. Running of the v3.0 immunoSEQ assay took place at survey level. Libraries were prepared by immunoSEQ multiplex PCR; TCRdb keeps only in-frame clonotypes and omits some of them. The sample has 20,000 to 25,000 clones, 81% seen once. The TCR sequence derives from a man aged 40-49 years with HIV. The specimen comprised unsorted PBMCs, sampled 0.1 years before starting antiretroviral therapy. V is TRBV28 and J is TRBJ2-7, with D uncertain. The CDR3 is CASGSNRPYEQYF. Here the CDR3 DNA reads TGTGCCAGCGGATCGAACAGACCCTACGAGCAGTACTTC.